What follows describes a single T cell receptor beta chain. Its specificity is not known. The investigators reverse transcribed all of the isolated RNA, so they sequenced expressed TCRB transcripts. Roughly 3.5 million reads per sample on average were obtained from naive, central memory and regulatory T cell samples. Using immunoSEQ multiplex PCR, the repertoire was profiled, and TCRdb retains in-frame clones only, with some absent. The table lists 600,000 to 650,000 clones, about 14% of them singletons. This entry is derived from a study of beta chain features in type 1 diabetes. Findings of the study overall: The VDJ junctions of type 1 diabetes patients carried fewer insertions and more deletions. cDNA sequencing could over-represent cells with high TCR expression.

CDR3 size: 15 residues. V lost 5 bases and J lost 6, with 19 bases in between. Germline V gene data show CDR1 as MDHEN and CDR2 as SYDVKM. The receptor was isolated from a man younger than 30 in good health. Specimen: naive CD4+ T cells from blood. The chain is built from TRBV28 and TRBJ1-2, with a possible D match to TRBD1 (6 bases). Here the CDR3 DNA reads TGTGCCAGCAGTCAGTTCGACAGGTACGGAAATGGCTACACCTTC. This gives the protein CASSQFDRYGNGYTF.